These 3 T cell receptor beta chains were sequenced from one sample in a study of T cells after yellow fever vaccination. TCRdb reanalysed the 5' RACE reads using MiXCR and keeps one entry per CDR3 protein. The sample has some 300,000 distinct CDR3 sequences; around a tenth are singletons. The sample here was CD4+ T cells sorted from PBMCs, taken 45 days after the yellow fever booster vaccination. The receptors shown here come from a young man who received the YFV17D yellow fever vaccine.

V is TRBV3-1 and J is TRBJ2-5; D is unresolved. CDR3 length: 14 residues. Germline V lookup: CDR1 LGHDT, CDR2 YNNKEL (reference sequence). Trimming took 1 base from V and 4 from J, leaving 10 bases between them. The CDR3 coding sequence is TGTGCCAGCAGCCAAGGGGCCGATGGAGAGACCCAGTACTTC. Its translation: CASSQGADGETQYF.

This clonotype was seen repeatedly, ten times or more. V usage is TRBV6-2 or TRBV6-3 and J usage is TRBJ1-5; 9 bases line up with TRBD1. The CDR3 is made up of 19 amino acids. Per germline, CDR1 MNHEY and CDR2 SVGEGT. J was trimmed by 2 bases and V by 5 bases; bases with no gene match: 16. The CDR3, as DNA: TGTGCCAGCAGTACAACTAGGACAGGGGCCCCTTTCGGCAATCAGCCCCAGCATTTT. This codes for CASSTTRTGAPFGNQPQHF.

This clonotype has more than one count but fewer than ten. This chain connects TRBV3-1 to TRBJ1-5; D unresolved. Looked up from germline, CDR1 is LGHDT and CDR2 is YNNKEL (reference sequence). The V and J ends lost 4 bases and 3 bases respectively, with 10 bases between them. This CDR3 region has 14 residues. The CDR3 spells CASSPQLNNQPQHF. The CDR3 coding sequence is TGTGCCAGCAGCCCCCAACTGAACAATCAGCCCCAGCATTTT.